The T cell receptor beta chain described here comes from a study of T cell changes during pregnancy in multiple sclerosis. The CDR3 extends over 13 amino acids. V dropped 3 bases and J dropped 5 bases, with 10 bases sitting between them. Germline V gene lookup returns CDR1 LNHNV and CDR2 YYDKDF (reference sequence). The data were produced by immunoSEQ multiplex PCR, yet TCRdb's version contains in-frame clones alone and is incomplete. In the table there are 66,000 or so clones, 90% to 95% of which are singletons. The rearrangement uses TRBV15 and TRBJ2-5, with D tentatively TRBD1 (6 bases). This TCR was sampled from a female donor with multiple sclerosis, enrolled in a pregnancy study. The sequencing used CD8+ T cells from peripheral blood mononuclear cells, collected before pregnancy. The CDR3 DNA follows: TGTGCCACCAGCAGCGGGACAATGGAGACCCAGTACTTC. Its protein product is CATSSGTMETQYF.